The 5 T cell receptor beta chains reported below all come from one sample, sequenced in a study of blood T cell repertoires in COVID-19. Produced via immunoSEQ multiplex PCR; TCRdb's table is partial and in-frame only. The table includes 100,000 to 150,000 clones, 88% detected once. The source material was peripheral blood. The receptors shown here come from a human donor in a cohort sampled during active COVID-19.

The V and J genes are TRBV24-1 and TRBJ1-5, with 11 bases aligning to TRBD1. The CDR3 runs 15 residues. Germline V gives CDR1 KGHDR, CDR2 SFDVKD. V was clipped by 5 bases and J by 8 bases; unmatched bases: 7. The CDR3 region has the DNA TGTGCCACCAGTGGAAGGACAGGGGGCGATGAGCCCCAGCATTTT. It encodes CATSGRTGGDEPQHF.

This chain connects TRBV3-1 (or the pseudogene TRBV3-2) to TRBJ1-1; 7 bases line up with TRBD1. V dropped 2 bases and J dropped 10; count of bases not matched to a gene: 7. This CDR3 contains 13 residues. From germline, CDR1 is LGHDT and CDR2 YNNKEL (reference sequence). The CDR3 bases are TGTGCCAGCAGCCAAATCCGGGACAGTGGAGCTTTCTTT. Amino acid sequence: CASSQIRDSGAFF.

The V call is TRBV5-1, the J call TRBJ1-1; TRBD1 aligns across 9 bases. V gave up 3 bases and J gave up 7 bases; unmatched junction bases: 10. Germline lookup yields CDR1 SGHRS and CDR2 YFSETQ. The CDR3 is made up of 15 amino acids. The DNA of the CDR3 is TGCGCCAGCAGCTCCAACTCCGGACAGGGGAATGAAGCTTTCTTT. Its translation: CASSSNSGQGNEAFF.

The chain is built from TRBV3-1 (or the pseudogene TRBV3-2) and TRBJ2-1; TRBD2 is a possible D gene (6 bases). This CDR3 comprises 17 residues. From germline, CDR1 is LGHDT and CDR2 YNNKEL (reference sequence). V lost 2 bases and J lost 2, with 16 bases in between. The CDR3: CASSQTVGGGAYNEQFF. The CDR3 DNA sequence: TGTGCCAGCAGCCAAACTGTTGGCGGAGGGGCCTACAATGAGCAGTTCTTC.

This chain links TRBV7-9 with TRBJ2-5, with D maybe TRBD2 (6 bases). The CDR3 is made up of 14 amino acids. The V end lost 3 bases, the J end lost 2 bases, and 10 bases lay between the germline ends. The germline V gene encodes CDR1 SEHNR and CDR2 FQNEAQ (reference sequence). The CDR3 is CASSFRLEQETQYF. As DNA, the CDR3 is TGTGCCAGCAGCTTCCGACTAGAACAAGAGACCCAGTACTTC.